This T cell receptor beta chain was captured by sequencing in a study of shared clonotypes between healthy human individuals. About the research overall: A donor's plate count was three for CD4 naive and three for CD4 memory; CD8 naive had two and CD8 memory one.

The protocol was immunoSEQ multiplex PCR, while the TCRdb copy is restricted to in-frame clones and leaves out a portion. This sample has around 300,000 clones, with around nine tenths found just once. The CDR3 spans 15 residues. Germline lookup yields CDR1 LGHNA and CDR2 YSLEER. Trimming removed 4 bases from V and 4 bases from J, with 16 bases in between. Material for sequencing was memory CD8+ T cells sorted from blood. Subset indicated: CD45RO+ cells pooled with CCR7-negative TemRA cells. This chain connects TRBV4-3 to TRBJ1-2; possible D gene TRBD1, 5 bases. The clonotype comes from a man aged 18 to 30 in good health. CDR3: CASSLAWGGGYGYTF. CDR3 DNA: TGCGCCAGCAGCCTGGCTTGGGGTGGGGGCTATGGCTACACCTTC.